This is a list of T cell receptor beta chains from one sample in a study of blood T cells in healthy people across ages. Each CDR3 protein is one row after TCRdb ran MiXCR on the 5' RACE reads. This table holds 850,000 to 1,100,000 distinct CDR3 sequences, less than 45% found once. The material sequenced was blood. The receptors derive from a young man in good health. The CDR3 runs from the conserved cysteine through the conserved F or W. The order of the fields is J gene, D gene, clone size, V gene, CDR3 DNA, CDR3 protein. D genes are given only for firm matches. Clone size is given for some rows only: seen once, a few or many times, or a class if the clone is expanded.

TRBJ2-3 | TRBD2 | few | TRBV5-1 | TGCGCCAGCAGCTCACTCCCAACTAGCGGGGGCACAGATACGCAGTATTTT | CASSSLPTSGGTDTQYF
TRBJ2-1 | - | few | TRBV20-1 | TGCAGTGCCCGAGACACGGTGCGTTTAAGCTCCTACAATGAGCAGTTCTTC | CSARDTVRLSSYNEQFF
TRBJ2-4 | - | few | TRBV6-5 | TGTGCCAGCAGTCCCTTCGGGGGAAATACGAGGGAGCAGTACTTC | CASSPFGGNTREQYF
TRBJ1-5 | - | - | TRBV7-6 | TGTGCCAGCAGCTTATCTGGGGGACGGAGCAATCAGCCCCAGCATTTT | CASSLSGGRSNQPQHF
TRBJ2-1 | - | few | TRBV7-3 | TGTGCCAGCAGCCCATATCCCAGACAGTTAAGCTCCTACAATGAGCAGTTCTTC | CASSPYPRQLSSYNEQFF
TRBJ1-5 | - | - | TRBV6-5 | TGTGCCAGCAGCCGGGGGGCGAGCAATCAGCCCCAGCATTTT | CASSRGASNQPQHF
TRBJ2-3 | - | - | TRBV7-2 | TGTGCCAGCAGCTCAGACCGACTACCGTACACAGATACGCAGTATTTT | CASSSDRLPYTDTQYF
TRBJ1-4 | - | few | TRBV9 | TGTGCCAGCAGCGTAGGGCTGGGGGCAACTAATGAAAAACTGTTTTTT | CASSVGLGATNEKLFF
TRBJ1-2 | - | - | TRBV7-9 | TGTGCCAGCAGCTTAATAACAGACTATGGCTACACCTTC | CASSLITDYGYTF
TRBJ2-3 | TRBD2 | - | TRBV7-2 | TGTGCCAGCAGCTTAAAAGCGGGGGCAGATACGCAGTATTTT | CASSLKAGADTQYF
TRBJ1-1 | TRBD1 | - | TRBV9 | TGTGCCAGCAGCGTAGAACCACTAGGACAGGGCAAGCGGGAAGCTTTCTTT | CASSVEPLGQGKREAFF
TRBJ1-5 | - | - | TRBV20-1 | TGCAGTACTGGACGCAATCAGCCCCAGCATTTT | CSTGRNQPQHF
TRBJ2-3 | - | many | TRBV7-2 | TGTGCCAGCAGCTTATCCCCAGGGGATACGCAGTATTTT | CASSLSPGDTQYF
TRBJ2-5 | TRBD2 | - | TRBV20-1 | TGCAGTGCTAGAGATAAGCCCGGGACTAGAAACAATGAGCAGTACTTC | CSARDKPGTRNNEQYF
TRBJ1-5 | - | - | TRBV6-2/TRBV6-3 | TGTGCCAGCACCTACGGAGGGGGGAATGGCAATCAGCCCCAGCATTTT | CASTYGGGNGNQPQHF
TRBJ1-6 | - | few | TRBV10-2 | TGCGCCAGCAGTGCCTATGCAGCTAATTCACCCCTCCACTTT | CASSAYAANSPLHF
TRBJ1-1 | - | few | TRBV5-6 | TGTGCCAGCAGCTTCTGGATGTGGTCAGGTGAGGCTGAAGCTTTCTTT | CASSFWMWSGEAEAFF
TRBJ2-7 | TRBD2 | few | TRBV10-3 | TGTGCCATCAGTGACCCGCTAGCGGGGAACTACGAGCAGTACTTC | CAISDPLAGNYEQYF
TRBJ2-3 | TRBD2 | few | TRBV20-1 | TGCAGTGCTCCGAATAGCGGGGGGCCCCCAGATACGCAGTATTTT | CSAPNSGGPPDTQYF
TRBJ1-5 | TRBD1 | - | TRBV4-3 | TGCGCCAGCAGCCAAGATCCCGGACAGGGGTCTCAGCCCCAGCATTTT | CASSQDPGQGSQPQHF
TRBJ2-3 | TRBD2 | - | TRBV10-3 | TGTGCCATCAGTGGCCAAGGGACTAGCGGGGGACGCACAGATACGCAGTATTTT | CAISGQGTSGGRTDTQYF
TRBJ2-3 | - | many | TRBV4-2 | TGTGCCAGCAGCCAAGATTCGGGACCTTTAGATACGCAGTATTTT | CASSQDSGPLDTQYF
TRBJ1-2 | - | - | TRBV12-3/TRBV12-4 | TGTGCCAGCAGCCAGCGTGGCCCGGATCATGGCTACACCTTC | CASSQRGPDHGYTF
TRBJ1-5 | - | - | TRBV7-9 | TGTGCCAGCGGCTTCACCACAGGTGCGGGCAATCAGCCCCAGCATTTT | CASGFTTGAGNQPQHF
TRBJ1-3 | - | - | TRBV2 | TGTGCCAGCAGTGGGGTCTCTGGAAACACCATATATTTT | CASSGVSGNTIYF
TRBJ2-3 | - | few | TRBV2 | TGTGCCAGCAGGGGGACACCGGGGAATACGCAGTATTTT | CASRGTPGNTQYF
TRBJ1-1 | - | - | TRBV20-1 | TGCAGTGCTAGAGACGCTGCACAGGGAGGCACTGAAGCTTTCTTT | CSARDAAQGGTEAFF
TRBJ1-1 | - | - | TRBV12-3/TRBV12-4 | TGTGCCAGCAGTAACCTCCCGGAGAACACTGAAGCTTTCTTT | CASSNLPENTEAFF
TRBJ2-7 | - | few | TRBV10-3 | TGTGCCATCAGTGAACCGTTCCAAAGCTCCTACGAGCAGTACTTC | CAISEPFQSSYEQYF
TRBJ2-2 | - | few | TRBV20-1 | TGCAGTGCTATCAACGATGAATACACCGGGGAGCTGTTTTTT | CSAINDEYTGELFF
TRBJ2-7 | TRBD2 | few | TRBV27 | TGTGCCAGCAGCCTGCGGGGGGTCACCTACGAGCAGTACTTC | CASSLRGVTYEQYF
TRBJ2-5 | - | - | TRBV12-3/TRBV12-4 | TGTGCCAGCAGAACAGGGTACCGAGAGACCCAGTACTTC | CASRTGYRETQYF
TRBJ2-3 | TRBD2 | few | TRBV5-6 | TGTGCCAGCAGCTCCGCGACTAGCGGGGGAACAGATACGCAGTATTTT | CASSSATSGGTDTQYF
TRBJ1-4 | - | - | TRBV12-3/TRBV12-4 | TGTGCCAGCAGCCTATTCAATGAAAAACTGTTTTTT | CASSLFNEKLFF
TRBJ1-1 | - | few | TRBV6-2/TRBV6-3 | TGTGCCAGCAGTCCTCAGCCGGGGTTGGCTGAAGCTTTCTTT | CASSPQPGLAEAFF
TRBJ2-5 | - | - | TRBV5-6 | TGTGCCAGCTATCGTGACAGTAGATACAATGAGCAGTACTTC | CASYRDSRYNEQYF
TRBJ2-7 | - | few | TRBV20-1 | TGCAGTGCTAGAGATCCGGTGGTTACCTACGAGCAGTACTTC | CSARDPVVTYEQYF
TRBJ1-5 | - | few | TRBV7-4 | TGTGCCAGCAGCTTAGGGACAAAAAATAGCAATCAGCCCCAGCATTTT | CASSLGTKNSNQPQHF
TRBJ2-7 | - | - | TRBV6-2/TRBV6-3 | TGTGCCGGCAGTTACGGGCACCAGAGCTCCTACGAGCAGTACTTC | CAGSYGHQSSYEQYF
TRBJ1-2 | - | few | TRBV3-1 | TGTGCCAGCAGCCAGAGGAACAGTAAATATGGCTACACCTTC | CASSQRNSKYGYTF
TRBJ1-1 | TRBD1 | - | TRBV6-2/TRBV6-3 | TGTGCCAGCATCCCGACAGGGAGCCGGGCTGAAGCTTTCTTT | CASIPTGSRAEAFF
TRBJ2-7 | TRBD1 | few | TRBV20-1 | TGCAGTGCTAGAGACCCGGACAGGGTGCCCTACGAGCAGTACTTC | CSARDPDRVPYEQYF
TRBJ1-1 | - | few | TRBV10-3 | TGTGCCATCAGTGGGGGCGCCGGCAACGTCCCTGAAGCTTTCTTT | CAISGGAGNVPEAFF
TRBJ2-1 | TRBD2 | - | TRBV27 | TGTGCCAGCAGTTTACGAGCGGGGGCGGCGTACAATGAGCAGTTCTTC | CASSLRAGAAYNEQFF
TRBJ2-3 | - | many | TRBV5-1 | TGCGCCAGCAGCTTGGATCGCGGACAGCCCACAGATACGCAGTATTTT | CASSLDRGQPTDTQYF
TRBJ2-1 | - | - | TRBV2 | TGTGCCAGCATGGCCGAGACACCTTTCAAGCAGTTCTTC | CASMAETPFKQFF
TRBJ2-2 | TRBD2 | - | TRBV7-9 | TGTGCCAGCAGCGCCGGACTAGCGGACTACACCGGGGAGCTGTTTTTT | CASSAGLADYTGELFF
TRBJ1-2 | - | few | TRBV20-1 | TGCAGTGCTATTCCGGGGGGGAACTATGGCTACACCTTC | CSAIPGGNYGYTF
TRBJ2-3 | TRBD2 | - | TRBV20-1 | TGCAGTGCTACTAGCGGGGGCGGGATGGGTACGCAGTATTTT | CSATSGGGMGTQYF
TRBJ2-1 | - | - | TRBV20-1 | TGCAGTGCTCGTAAGGGGGGCACATTCAATGAGCAGTTCTTC | CSARKGGTFNEQFF
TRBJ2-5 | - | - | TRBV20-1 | TGCAGTGCTGGGCAGGGAGGCTACAATGAGCAGTACTTC | CSAGQGGYNEQYF
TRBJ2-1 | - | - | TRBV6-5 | TGTGCCAGCAGGACTGACGGGGCTTCCTACAATGAGCAGTTCTTC | CASRTDGASYNEQFF